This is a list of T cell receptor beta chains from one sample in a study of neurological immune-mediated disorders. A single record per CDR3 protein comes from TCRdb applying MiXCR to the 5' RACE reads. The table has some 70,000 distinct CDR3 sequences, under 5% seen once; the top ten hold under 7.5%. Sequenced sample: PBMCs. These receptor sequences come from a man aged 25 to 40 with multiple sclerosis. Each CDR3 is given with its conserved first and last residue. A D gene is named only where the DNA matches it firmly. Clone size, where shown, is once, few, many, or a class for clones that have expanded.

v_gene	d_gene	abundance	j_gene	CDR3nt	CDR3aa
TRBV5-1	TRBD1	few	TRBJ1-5	TGCGCCAGCAGCTTATCCGGGACAGGGGTCAATCAGCCCCAGCATTTT	CASSLSGTGVNQPQHF
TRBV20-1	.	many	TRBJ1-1	TGCAGTGCTAGATCTAAGGGAACTGAAGCTTTCTTT	CSARSKGTEAFF
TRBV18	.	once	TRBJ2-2	TGTGCCAGCTCACCGTCACAGCTCACCGGGGAGCTGTTTTTT	CASSPSQLTGELFF
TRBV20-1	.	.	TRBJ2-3	TGCAGTGCTAGTCCAGAAACAGCCACAGATACGCAGTATTTT	CSASPETATDTQYF
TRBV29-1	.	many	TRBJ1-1	TGCAGCGTTGTCAAGAACACTGAAGCTTTCTTT	CSVVKNTEAFF
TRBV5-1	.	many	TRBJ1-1	TGCGCCAGCAGGGACGAGTCCTCCACGGGCACTGAAGCTTTCTTT	CASRDESSTGTEAFF
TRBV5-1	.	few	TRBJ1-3	TGCGCCAGCAGAAGGGCGTACACAGGGCGGCCAAGAAACACCATATATTTT	CASRRAYTGRPRNTIYF
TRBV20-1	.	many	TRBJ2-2	TGCAGTGCTAGAGATCTGCTGGGGGAAACCGGGGAGCTGTTTTTT	CSARDLLGETGELFF
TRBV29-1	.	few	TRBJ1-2	TGCAGCGCTGCATACAGGGATCTTGGCTACACCTTC	CSAAYRDLGYTF
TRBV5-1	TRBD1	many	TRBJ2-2	TGCGCCAGCAGCGTAACCGGGACAGGGAATACCGGGGAGCTGTTTTTT	CASSVTGTGNTGELFF
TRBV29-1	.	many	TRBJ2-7	TGCAGCGTTGGGGCAGCCGACTCCTACGAGCAGTACTTC	CSVGAADSYEQYF
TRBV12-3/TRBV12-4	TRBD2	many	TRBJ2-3	TGTGCCAGCAGTTTAGAAGCGGGGCCAGATACGCAGTATTTT	CASSLEAGPDTQYF
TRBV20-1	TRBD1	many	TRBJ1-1	TGCAGTGCTCAAGGACAGGGCCCCGTCCCCACTGAAGCTTTCTTT	CSAQGQGPVPTEAFF
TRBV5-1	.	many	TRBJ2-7	TGCGCCAGCAGCGCAGCGACCTACGAGCAGTACTTC	CASSAATYEQYF
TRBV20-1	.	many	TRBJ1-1	TGCAGTGCTAGAGATTGGGGCGGGATCGGCACTGAAGCTTTCTTT	CSARDWGGIGTEAFF
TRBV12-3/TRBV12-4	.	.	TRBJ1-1	TGTGCCAGCCTCCCCGGACTCCTGAACACTGAAGCTTTCTTT	CASLPGLLNTEAFF
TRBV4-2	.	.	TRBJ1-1	TGTGCCAGCAGCCAAGATCTTACAACTGAAGCTTTCTTT	CASSQDLTTEAFF
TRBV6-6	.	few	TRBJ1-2	TGTGCCAGCACCAACGCAGACCTGAGCTATGGCTACACCTTC	CASTNADLSYGYTF
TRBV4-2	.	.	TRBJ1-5	TGTGCCAGCAGCCCGGGGGGATTCCCGAGTCAGCCCCAGAATTTT	CASSPGGFPSQPQNF
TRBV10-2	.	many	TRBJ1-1	TGCGCCAGCAGTGAGTCCTTAATCCTAGAAGCTTTCTTT	CASSESLILEAFF
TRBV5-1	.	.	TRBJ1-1	TGCGCCAGCAGCTTGGCGTACCAGAGAGGGGACACTGAAGCTTTCTTT	CASSLAYQRGDTEAFF
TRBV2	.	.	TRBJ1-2	TGTGCCAGACGGGACCGAAATCAACCATATGGCTACACCTTC	CARRDRNQPYGYTF
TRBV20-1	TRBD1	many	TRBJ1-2	TGCAGTGCTGGTGGAGCAGGGGGCGCGGACTATGGCTACACCTTC	CSAGGAGGADYGYTF
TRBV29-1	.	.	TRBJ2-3	TGCAGCGTATCGATCCGGGACTCAAGCACAGATACGCAGTATTTT	CSVSIRDSSTDTQYF
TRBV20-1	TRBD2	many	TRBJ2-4	TGCAGTGCAGTAGGGACTAGCGGGGAGACCAAAAACATTCAGTACTTC	CSAVGTSGETKNIQYF
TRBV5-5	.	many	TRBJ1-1	TGTGCCAGCAGCCCCAGGGGCGACACTGAAGCTTTCTTT	CASSPRGDTEAFF
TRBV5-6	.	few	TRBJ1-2	TGTGCCAGCAGCTCCGACAGATACGGCTACACCTTC	CASSSDRYGYTF
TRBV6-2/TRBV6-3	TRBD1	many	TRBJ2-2	TGTGCCAGCAGTTACACCAGACAGGGGTTAAGAGCCGGGGAGCTGTTTTTT	CASSYTRQGLRAGELFF
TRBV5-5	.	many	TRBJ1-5	TGTGCCAGCAGCCGGGTCAGGGAGAATCAGCCCCAGCATTTT	CASSRVRENQPQHF
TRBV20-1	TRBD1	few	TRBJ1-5	TGCAGTGCCGCCGGACAGGGGGGCGTTGGGAACCAGCATTTT	CSAAGQGGVGNQHF
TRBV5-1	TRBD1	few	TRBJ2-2	TGCGCCAGCAGCCTAGACAGGGGGCACGGGGAGCTGTTTTTT	CASSLDRGHGELFF
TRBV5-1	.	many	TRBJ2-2	TGCGCCAGCAGCCACGAAGGCCACGCGATAAGCACCGGGGAGCTGTTTTTT	CASSHEGHAISTGELFF
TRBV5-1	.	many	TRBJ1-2	TGCGCCAGCAGCTTGAACGGCAGATCTAACTATGGCTACACCTTC	CASSLNGRSNYGYTF
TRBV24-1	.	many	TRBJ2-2	TGTGCCACCAGTGACTCCCCGGGAGGGGGCGCTTCCGGGGAGCTGTTTTTT	CATSDSPGGGASGELFF
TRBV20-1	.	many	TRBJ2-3	TGCAACGTCTTGAGACTTTACACAGATACGCAGTATTTT	CNVLRLYTDTQYF
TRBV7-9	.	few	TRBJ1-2	TGTGCCACCAACACCCGGGACCGAGGCAGGAACTATGGCTACACCTTC	CATNTRDRGRNYGYTF
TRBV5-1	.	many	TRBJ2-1	TGCGCCAGCAGCTTGGTCAGGCGGAATGAGCAGTTCTTC	CASSLVRRNEQFF
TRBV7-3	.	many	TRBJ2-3	TGTGCCAGCAGGGAACAGGGAACAGATACGCAGTATTTT	CASREQGTDTQYF
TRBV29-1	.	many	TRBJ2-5	TGCAGCGTTGGGGGCAGCCAAGAGACCCAGTACTTC	CSVGGSQETQYF
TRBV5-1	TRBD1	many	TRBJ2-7	TGCGCCAGCAGCTCCCGGGACAGGAAACACGAGCAGTACTTC	CASSSRDRKHEQYF
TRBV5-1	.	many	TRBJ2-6	TGCGCCAGCAGCTTCCCGTCTGGGGCCAACGTCCTGACTTTC	CASSFPSGANVLTF
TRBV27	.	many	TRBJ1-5	TGTGCCAGCAGTTTGGCCACAAATCAGCCCCAGAATTTT	CASSLATNQPQNF
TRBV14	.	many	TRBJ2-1	TGTGCCAGCAGCCTAGCGGCCCCGCACAATGAGCAGTTCTTC	CASSLAAPHNEQFF
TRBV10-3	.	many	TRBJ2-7	TGTGCCATCAGTGAGCGGGGGACCGGTTCCTACGAGCAGTACTTC	CAISERGTGSYEQYF
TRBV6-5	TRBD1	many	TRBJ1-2	TGTGCCAGCAGTCTCACAGGGGGCTATGGCTACACCTTC	CASSLTGGYGYTF
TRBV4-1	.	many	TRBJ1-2	TGCGCCAGCAGCCCAAGCCAAGTATTCCCGGGACGTAGAAACTATGGCTACACCTTC	CASSPSQVFPGRRNYGYTF
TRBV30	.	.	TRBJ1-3	TGTGCCTGGAGTGGGGGAAACACCATATATTTT	CAWSGGNTIYF
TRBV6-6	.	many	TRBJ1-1	TGTGCCAGCAGTTATCAGGCAGAAGCTTTCTTT	CASSYQAEAFF
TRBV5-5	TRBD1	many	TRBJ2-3	TGTGCCAGCAGCGGTGGGGACAGGGGGTACACAGATACGCAGTATTTT	CASSGGDRGYTDTQYF
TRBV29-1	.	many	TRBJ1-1	TGCAGCGTTGACGGACAGCTGAACACTGAAGCTTTCTTT	CSVDGQLNTEAFF
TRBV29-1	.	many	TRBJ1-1	TGCAGCGTCCAGGGTTCGAACACTGAAGCTTTCTTT	CSVQGSNTEAFF
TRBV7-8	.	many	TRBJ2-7	TGTGCCAGCAGCTTAGGCCCCGGGGAGCAGTACTTC	CASSLGPGEQYF
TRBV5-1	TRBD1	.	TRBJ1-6	TGCGCCAGCAGCCCGGACAGGGTTAATTCACCCCTCCACTTT	CASSPDRVNSPLHF